This is a list of T cell receptor beta chains from one sample in a study of OX40 agonist ivuxolimab in advanced cancers. Method: immunoSEQ multiplex PCR; TCRdb's copy keeps in-frame clones and lacks some. The sample shows tens of thousands of clones, about 90% of them seen only once. The sample here was CD4+ or CD8+ T cells sorted from blood, taken in a trial of the OX40 agonist ivuxolimab. All receptors derive from an adult with an advanced solid tumor such as melanoma, head and neck, liver or kidney cancer. Each CDR3 is given with its conserved first and last residue. D genes are given only for firm matches. Expanded clones are given a class, and other clones once, few, many or no size at all.

clone size	V gene	D gene	J gene	CDR3 DNA	CDR3 protein
-	TRBV28	-	TRBJ1-5	TGTGCCAGCAGCCCGGGACACCTGAGCAATCAGCCCCAGCATTTT	CASSPGHLSNQPQHF
-	TRBV30	-	TRBJ2-5	TGTGCCTGGAAAGTGGGAGCGGCAGAGACCCAGTACTTC	CAWKVGAAETQYF
-	TRBV5-1	TRBD1	TRBJ2-1	TGCGCCAGCAGCTTGCTTGGGGACAGGGGTGGTGAGCAGTTCTTC	CASSLLGDRGGEQFF
once	TRBV6-1	-	TRBJ1-4	TGTGCCAGCACCCCTAGGGCGGCTAATGAAAAACTGTTTTTT	CASTPRAANEKLFF
-	TRBV10-3	-	TRBJ1-6	TGTGCCATCAGTGAGTCGATGGGAGATAATTCACCCCTCCACTTT	CAISESMGDNSPLHF
-	TRBV9	TRBD1	TRBJ2-5	TGTGCCAGCAGCGTCCGGGACAGACTTTTGGAGACCCAGTACTTC	CASSVRDRLLETQYF
few	TRBV15	-	TRBJ1-4	TGTGCCACCAGCAGAGAGAGACAGCGTAATGAAAAACTGTTTTTT	CATSRERQRNEKLFF
-	TRBV6-6	-	TRBJ2-5	TGTGCCAGCACCTTGAGGAAAAGACAAGAGACCCAGTACTTC	CASTLRKRQETQYF
-	TRBV5-5	-	TRBJ2-3	TGTGCCAGCAGAAAAGCCGGGACCCCGGGCTCAGATACGCAGTATTTT	CASRKAGTPGSDTQYF
-	TRBV9	-	TRBJ2-2	TGTGCCAGCAGCGTCTTGAGCGACCCAAACACCGGGGAGCTGTTTTTT	CASSVLSDPNTGELFF
-	TRBV27	TRBD2	TRBJ2-3	TGTGCCAGCAGTTCACGGACTAGCGGGAGGAGAGACACAGATACGCAGTATTTT	CASSSRTSGRRDTDTQYF
-	TRBV6-6	-	TRBJ1-3	TGTGCCAGCACCCCCCCTGACAGTGCCGGAAACACCATATATTTT	CASTPPDSAGNTIYF
-	TRBV2	-	TRBJ2-3	TGTGCCAGCAGCGACTACACAATCGGGGCAGATACGCAGTATTTT	CASSDYTIGADTQYF
once	TRBV18	TRBD2	TRBJ2-3	TGTGCCAGCTCTATCCTGACTAGCGGCACAGATACGCAGTATTTT	CASSILTSGTDTQYF
-	TRBV7-9	-	TRBJ1-4	TGTGCCAGCAGCTTACTTAGCGACGGAAAACTGTTTTTT	CASSLLSDGKLFF
once	TRBV25-1	-	TRBJ2-2	TGTGCCAGCAGTGATGGGAAGGGACGGGGGCTCGTCACCGGGGAGCTGTTTTTT	CASSDGKGRGLVTGELFF
-	TRBV21-1	-	TRBJ1-6	TGTGCCAGCAGCAAAGGCCAGGAGGATTCACCCCTCCACTTT	CASSKGQEDSPLHF
-	TRBV7-9	-	TRBJ2-5	TGTGCCAGCAGCTTAGTAGGCGAGACCCAGTACTTC	CASSLVGETQYF
-	TRBV28	TRBD1	TRBJ2-2	TGTGCCAGCAGGAGGACAGGGTCAGCCGGGGAGCTGTTTTTT	CASRRTGSAGELFF
-	TRBV30	TRBD1	TRBJ1-6	TGTGCCTCGAAAACAGGGGGCGGCTCACCCCTCCACTTT	CASKTGGGSPLHF
-	TRBV2	-	TRBJ2-2	TGTGCCAGCAGTGATCTGGGGGAGCTGTTTTTT	CASSDLGELFF
-	TRBV5-1	-	TRBJ1-1	TGCGCCAGCAGCTACCGCTTGAACACTGAAGCTTTCTTT	CASSYRLNTEAFF
once	TRBV18	-	TRBJ1-4	TGTGCCAGCTCACCATCAAGCCCCGGCAATAATGAAAAACTGTTTTTT	CASSPSSPGNNEKLFF
-	TRBV4-1	TRBD1	TRBJ1-5	TGCGCCAGCAGCCAAGCGGACAGGCTCAATCAGCCCCAGCATTTT	CASSQADRLNQPQHF
-	TRBV11-3	-	TRBJ1-2	TGTGCCACACGCGTTCGGGGCCCTAACTATGGCTACACCTTC	CATRVRGPNYGYTF
-	TRBV2	TRBD2	TRBJ2-1	TGTGCCAGCACTTCGGGACTAGCTGAGGAGCAGTTCTTC	CASTSGLAEEQFF
-	TRBV10-3	-	TRBJ1-1	TGTGCCATCAGTGAGTCCCGGGGTATCACTGAAGCTTTCTTT	CAISESRGITEAFF
-	TRBV4-2	TRBD2	TRBJ2-2	TGTGCCAGCAGCCCAGCGGGGGGAGGAACCGGGGAGCTGTTTTTT	CASSPAGGGTGELFF
-	TRBV30	TRBD1	TRBJ1-2	TGTGCCTGGAGTATGAACCGACAGGGTGATGGCTACACCTTC	CAWSMNRQGDGYTF
few	TRBV6-1	-	TRBJ1-1	TGTGCCAGCAGTGAAAGGAGAGAGAACACTGAAGCTTTCTTT	CASSERRENTEAFF
-	TRBV7-2	-	TRBJ1-4	TGTGCCAGCAGCTTAATGGGGGGAGATGAAAAACTGTTTTTT	CASSLMGGDEKLFF
-	TRBV29-1	TRBD2	TRBJ2-1	TGCAGCGTCCCGTTAGCTCTGACTAGCGGGAGCAGGGGTGAGCAGTTCTTC	CSVPLALTSGSRGEQFF
few	TRBV29-1	TRBD1	TRBJ1-1	TGCAGCGCTGACAGGGGGCGGAATGAAGCTTTCTTT	CSADRGRNEAFF
-	TRBV18	TRBD1	TRBJ2-7	TGTGCCAGCTCACCTTTTTCCGGCGGACAGGGGGCCAGAGAGCAGTACTTC	CASSPFSGGQGAREQYF
-	TRBV9	-	TRBJ2-6	TGTGCCAGCAGCTTACACAGGGACCCTGGGGCCAACGTCCTGACTTTC	CASSLHRDPGANVLTF
-	TRBV6-5	-	TRBJ2-1	TGTGCCAGCAGTTACTCGTATCGTGGGAACAATGAGCAGTTCTTC	CASSYSYRGNNEQFF
-	TRBV5-5	-	TRBJ2-1	TGTGCCAGCAGCTTCGGCAGCTACAATGAGCAGTTCTTC	CASSFGSYNEQFF
-	TRBV14	TRBD1	TRBJ2-7	TGTGCCAGCAGCCAACGACAGGGGAGCTACGAGCAGTACTTC	CASSQRQGSYEQYF
-	TRBV28	-	TRBJ1-2	TGTGCCAGCAGATTACCAGGGCACTATGGCTACACCTTC	CASRLPGHYGYTF
-	TRBV7-6	TRBD2	TRBJ2-5	TGTGCCAGCAGCTTAGCCCATCTCACTAGCGGGGGAGAGACCCAGTACTTC	CASSLAHLTSGGETQYF
-	TRBV7-9	-	TRBJ2-7	TGTGCCAGCAGCTCCCGGTTCTACGAGCAGTACTTC	CASSSRFYEQYF
-	TRBV5-4	TRBD1	TRBJ2-1	TGTGCCAGCAGCTGGGGACAGGGCAACAATGAGCAGTTCTTC	CASSWGQGNNEQFF
-	TRBV7-8	TRBD1	TRBJ1-6	TGTGCCAGCAGCCTACGGGACAGGGGGAATTCACCCCTCCACTTT	CASSLRDRGNSPLHF
once	TRBV29-1	-	TRBJ1-2	TGCAGCGTTGGTTTAGAGGTTGGCGGCTACACCTTC	CSVGLEVGGYTF
-	TRBV5-1	TRBD1	TRBJ1-3	TGCGCCAGCAGTCAATTTACAGGGGGCTCTGGAAACACCATATATTTT	CASSQFTGGSGNTIYF
-	TRBV5-4	TRBD1	TRBJ2-3	TGTGCCAGCACCGGGACAGGGGACCCTAGCACAGATACGCAGTATTTT	CASTGTGDPSTDTQYF
few	TRBV19	TRBD1	TRBJ1-1	TGTGCCAGTAGTATAGGAATACAGGGGACTGAAGCTTTCTTT	CASSIGIQGTEAFF
-	TRBV10-2	TRBD2	TRBJ2-7	TGCGCCAGCAGTGATTATATAGCGGGCTACGAGCAGTACTTC	CASSDYIAGYEQYF
-	TRBV27	-	TRBJ2-7	TGTGCCAGCAGATTAAATCAGGGGTACGAGCAGTACTTC	CASRLNQGYEQYF
-	TRBV7-2	-	TRBJ1-3	TGTGCCAGCAGCCCGGACAGTCGAACTGGAAACACCATATATTTT	CASSPDSRTGNTIYF
-	TRBV10-3	-	TRBJ1-1	TGTGCCATCACCTCGGAGGGAGAAGCTTTCTTT	CAITSEGEAFF
-	TRBV10-1	-	TRBJ2-1	TGCGCCAGCAGGCCACATAGCGGTTCCCCCTTGTTCTTC	CASRPHSGSPLFF
-	TRBV6-5	TRBD1	TRBJ2-7	TGTGCCAGCAGTCGCGCGGGACAGGGGTACGAGCAGTACTTC	CASSRAGQGYEQYF
-	TRBV28	TRBD2	TRBJ2-1	TGTGCCAGCACCCTACTAGCGGGAGTACATGAGCAGTTCTTC	CASTLLAGVHEQFF
-	TRBV7-9	TRBD1	TRBJ2-7	TGTGCCAGCAGCACAATAATCGGGACAGGGGGACAACAGTACTTC	CASSTIIGTGGQQYF